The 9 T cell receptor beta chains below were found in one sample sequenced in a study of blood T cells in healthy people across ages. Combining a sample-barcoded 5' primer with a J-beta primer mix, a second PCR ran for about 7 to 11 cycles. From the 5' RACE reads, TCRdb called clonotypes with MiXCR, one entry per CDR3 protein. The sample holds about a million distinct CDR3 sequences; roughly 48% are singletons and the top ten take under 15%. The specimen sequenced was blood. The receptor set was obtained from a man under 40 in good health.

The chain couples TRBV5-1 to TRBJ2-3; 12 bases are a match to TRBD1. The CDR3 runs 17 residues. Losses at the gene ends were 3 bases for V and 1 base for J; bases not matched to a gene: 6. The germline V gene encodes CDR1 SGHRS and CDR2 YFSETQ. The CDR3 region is CASSSGQGALGTDTQYF. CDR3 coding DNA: TGCGCCAGCAGCTCGGGACAGGGGGCGCTGGGCACAGATACGCAGTATTTT.

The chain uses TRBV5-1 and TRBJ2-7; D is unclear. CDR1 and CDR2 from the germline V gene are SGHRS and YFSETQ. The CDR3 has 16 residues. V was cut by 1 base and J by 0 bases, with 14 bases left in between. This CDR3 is CASSLMVGSNSYEQYF. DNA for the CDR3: TGCGCCAGCAGCTTGATGGTTGGCAGCAACTCCTACGAGCAGTACTTC.

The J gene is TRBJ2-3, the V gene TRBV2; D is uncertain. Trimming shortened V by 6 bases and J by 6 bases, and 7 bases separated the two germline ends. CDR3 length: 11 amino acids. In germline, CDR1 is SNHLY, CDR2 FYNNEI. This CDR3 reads CASRTRDTQYF. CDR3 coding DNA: TGTGCCAGCAGGACTCGGGATACGCAGTATTTT.

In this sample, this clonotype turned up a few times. The DNA of the CDR3 is TGTGCCAGCAGTTACGGGCAGACCAGCTACAATGAGCAGTTCTTC. This gives the protein CASSYGQTSYNEQFF. The rearrangement uses TRBV6-2 or TRBV6-3 and TRBJ2-1; D not certain. Germline V CDR1 and CDR2: MNHEY, SVGEGT. Trimming pared 2 bases from V and 3 bases from J, leaving 11 bases between. The CDR3 is 15 amino acids.

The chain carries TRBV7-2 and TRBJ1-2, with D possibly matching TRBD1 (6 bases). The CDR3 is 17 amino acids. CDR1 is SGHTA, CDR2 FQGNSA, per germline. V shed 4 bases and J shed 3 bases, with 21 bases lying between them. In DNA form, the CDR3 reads TGTGCCAGCAGCTACTACAGGGTTACTCAGGTAGACTATGGCTACACCTTC. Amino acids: CASSYYRVTQVDYGYTF.

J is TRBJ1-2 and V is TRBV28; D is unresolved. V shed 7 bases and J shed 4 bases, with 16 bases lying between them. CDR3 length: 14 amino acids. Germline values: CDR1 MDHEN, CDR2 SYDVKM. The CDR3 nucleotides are TGTGCCAGCACCCCTTCCAAGGGAGTCTATGGCTACACCTTC. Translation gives CASTPSKGVYGYTF.

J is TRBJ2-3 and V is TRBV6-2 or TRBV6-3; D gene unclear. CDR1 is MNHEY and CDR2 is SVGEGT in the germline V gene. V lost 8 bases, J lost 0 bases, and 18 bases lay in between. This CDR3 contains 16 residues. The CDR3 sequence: CASGPLPYSSTDTQYF. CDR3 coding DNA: TGTGCCAGCGGCCCCCTGCCCTACTCTAGCACAGATACGCAGTATTTT.

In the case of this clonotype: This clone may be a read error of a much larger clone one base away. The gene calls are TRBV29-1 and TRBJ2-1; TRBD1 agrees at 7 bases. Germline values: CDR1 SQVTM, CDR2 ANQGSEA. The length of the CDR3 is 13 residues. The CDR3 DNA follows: TGCGGCGTTGATGCTGACAGGGAGAATGAGCAGTTCTTC. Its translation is CGVDADRENEQFF.

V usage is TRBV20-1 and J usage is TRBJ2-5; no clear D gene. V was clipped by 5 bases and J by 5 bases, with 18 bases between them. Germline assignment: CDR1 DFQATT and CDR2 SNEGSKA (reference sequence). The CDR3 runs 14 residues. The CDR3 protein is CSAPPPSQMETQYF. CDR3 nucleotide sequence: TGCAGTGCTCCCCCGCCTTCTCAGATGGAGACCCAGTACTTC.